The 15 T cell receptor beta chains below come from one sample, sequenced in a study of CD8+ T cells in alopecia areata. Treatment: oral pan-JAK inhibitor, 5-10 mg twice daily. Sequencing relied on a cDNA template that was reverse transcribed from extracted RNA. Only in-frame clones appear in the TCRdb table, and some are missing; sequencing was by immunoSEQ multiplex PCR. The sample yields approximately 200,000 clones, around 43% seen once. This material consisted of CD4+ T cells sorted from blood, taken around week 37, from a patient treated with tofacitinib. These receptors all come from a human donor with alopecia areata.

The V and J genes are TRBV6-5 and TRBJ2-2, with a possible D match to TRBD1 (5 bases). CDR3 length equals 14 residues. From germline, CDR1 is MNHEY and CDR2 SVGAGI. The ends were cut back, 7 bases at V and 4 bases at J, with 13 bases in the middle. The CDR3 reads CASKWTPFTGELFF. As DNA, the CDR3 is TGTGCCAGCAAATGGACACCTTTCACCGGGGAGCTGTTTTTT.

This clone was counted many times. For the CDR3, the DNA is TGCGCCAGCAGCTATCGACTAGCGGATCGGAATGAGCAGTTCTTC. Amino acid sequence: CASSYRLADRNEQFF. The chain uses TRBV4-1 and TRBJ2-1, with 9 bases lining up with TRBD2. The CDR3 extends over 15 amino acids. Germline CDR1 and CDR2: MGHRA and YSYEKL. V lost 5 bases, J lost 7 bases, and 9 bases stayed unmatched.

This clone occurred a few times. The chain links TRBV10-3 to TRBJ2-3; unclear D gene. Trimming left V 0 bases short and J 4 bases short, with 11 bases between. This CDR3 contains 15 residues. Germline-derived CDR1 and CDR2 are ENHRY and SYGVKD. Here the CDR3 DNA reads TGTGCCATCAGTGAGTCTCCTGTAGTCTCAGATACGCAGTATTTT. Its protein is CAISESPVVSDTQYF.

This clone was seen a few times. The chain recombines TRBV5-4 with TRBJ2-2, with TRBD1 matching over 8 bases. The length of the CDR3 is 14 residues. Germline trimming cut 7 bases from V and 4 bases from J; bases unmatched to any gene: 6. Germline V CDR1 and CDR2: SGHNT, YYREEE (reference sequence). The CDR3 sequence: CASRPGQVTGELFF. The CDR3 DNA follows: TGTGCCAGCCGACCGGGACAGGTCACCGGGGAGCTGTTTTTT.

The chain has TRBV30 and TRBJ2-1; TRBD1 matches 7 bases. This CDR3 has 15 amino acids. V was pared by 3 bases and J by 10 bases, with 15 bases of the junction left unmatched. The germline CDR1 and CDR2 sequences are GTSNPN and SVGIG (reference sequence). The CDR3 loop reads CAWRPRGLRQDEQFF. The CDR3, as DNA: TGTGCCTGGAGACCAAGGGGGCTTCGGCAGGACGAGCAGTTCTTC.

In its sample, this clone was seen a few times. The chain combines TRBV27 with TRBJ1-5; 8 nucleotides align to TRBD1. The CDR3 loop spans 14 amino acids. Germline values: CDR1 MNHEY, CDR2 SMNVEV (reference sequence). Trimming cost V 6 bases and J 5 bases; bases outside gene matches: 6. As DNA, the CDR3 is TGTGCCAGCAGCCAGGGGGCCGCGCATCAGCCCCAGCATTTT. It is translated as CASSQGAAHQPQHF.

In DNA, the CDR3 is TGTGCCAGCAGCCCCGGGGCTAGGACGAACACCGGGGAGCTGTTTTTT. This sequence encodes CASSPGARTNTGELFF. The rearrangement uses TRBV7-9 and TRBJ2-2, with D perhaps TRBD1 or TRBD2 (5 bases each). The V end was cut by 5 bases, the J end by 0 bases, with 13 bases between. Germline assignment: CDR1 SEHNR and CDR2 FQNEAQ (reference sequence). This CDR3 comprises 16 residues.

The CDR3 spells CSVGTDRGTIGYTF. Here the CDR3 DNA reads TGCAGCGTTGGCACTGACAGGGGGACTATTGGCTACACCTTC. The chain uses TRBV29-1 and TRBJ1-2, with TRBD1 identical over 9 bases. The V gene's germline CDR1 is SQVTM and CDR2 ANQGSEA. CDR3 length equals 14 residues. The V segment lost 4 bases and the J segment 7 bases; nucleotides outside the gene matches: 10.

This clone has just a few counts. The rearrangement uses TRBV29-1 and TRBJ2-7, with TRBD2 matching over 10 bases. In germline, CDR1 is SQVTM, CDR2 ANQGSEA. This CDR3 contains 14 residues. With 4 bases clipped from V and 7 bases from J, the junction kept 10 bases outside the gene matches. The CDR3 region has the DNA TGCAGCGTTGGAGCGGGAGGGCTTTCTGAGGAGCAGTACTTC. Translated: CSVGAGGLSEEQYF.

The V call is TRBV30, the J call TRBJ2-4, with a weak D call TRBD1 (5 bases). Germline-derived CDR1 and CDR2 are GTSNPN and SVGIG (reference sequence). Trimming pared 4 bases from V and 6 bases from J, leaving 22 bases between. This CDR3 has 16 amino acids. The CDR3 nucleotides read TGTGCCTGGACCCACCCTTTGGGGCAGAACTTAAACATTCAGTACTTC. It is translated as CAWTHPLGQNLNIQYF.

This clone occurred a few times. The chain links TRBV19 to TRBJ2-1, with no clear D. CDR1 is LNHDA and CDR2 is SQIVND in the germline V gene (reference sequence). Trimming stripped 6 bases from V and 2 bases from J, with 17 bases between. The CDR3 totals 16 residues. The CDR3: CASSPGRPPAYNEQFF. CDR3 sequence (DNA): TGTGCCAGTAGCCCCGGACGGCCGCCGGCCTACAATGAGCAGTTCTTC.

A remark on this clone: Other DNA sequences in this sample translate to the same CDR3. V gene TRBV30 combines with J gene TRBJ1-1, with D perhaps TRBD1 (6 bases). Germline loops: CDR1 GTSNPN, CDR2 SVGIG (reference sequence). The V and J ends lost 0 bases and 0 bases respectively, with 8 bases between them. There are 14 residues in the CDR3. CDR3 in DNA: TGTGCCTGGAGTGTACGGGGGCTGAACACTGAAGCTTTCTTT. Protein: CAWSVRGLNTEAFF.

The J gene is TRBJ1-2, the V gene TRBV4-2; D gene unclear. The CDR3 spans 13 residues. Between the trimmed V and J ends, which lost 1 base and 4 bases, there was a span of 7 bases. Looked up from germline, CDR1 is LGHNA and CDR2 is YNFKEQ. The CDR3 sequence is CASSQGGIYGYTF. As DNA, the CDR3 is TGTGCCAGCAGCCAAGGAGGGATCTATGGCTACACCTTC.

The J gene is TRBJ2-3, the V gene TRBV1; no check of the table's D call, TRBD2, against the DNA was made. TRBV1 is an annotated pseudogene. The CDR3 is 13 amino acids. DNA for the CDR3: TGCACCAGCAGCTGCGGGGGGCCAGATACGCAGTATTTT. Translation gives CTSSCGGPDTQYF.

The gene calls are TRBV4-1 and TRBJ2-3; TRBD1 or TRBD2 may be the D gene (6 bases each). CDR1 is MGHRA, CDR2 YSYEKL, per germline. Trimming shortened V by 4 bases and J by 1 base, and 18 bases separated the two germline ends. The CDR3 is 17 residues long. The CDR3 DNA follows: TGCGCCAGCAGCCGCCTGGGGGCGGGGCTAGGCACAGATACGCAGTATTTT. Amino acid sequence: CASSRLGAGLGTDTQYF.